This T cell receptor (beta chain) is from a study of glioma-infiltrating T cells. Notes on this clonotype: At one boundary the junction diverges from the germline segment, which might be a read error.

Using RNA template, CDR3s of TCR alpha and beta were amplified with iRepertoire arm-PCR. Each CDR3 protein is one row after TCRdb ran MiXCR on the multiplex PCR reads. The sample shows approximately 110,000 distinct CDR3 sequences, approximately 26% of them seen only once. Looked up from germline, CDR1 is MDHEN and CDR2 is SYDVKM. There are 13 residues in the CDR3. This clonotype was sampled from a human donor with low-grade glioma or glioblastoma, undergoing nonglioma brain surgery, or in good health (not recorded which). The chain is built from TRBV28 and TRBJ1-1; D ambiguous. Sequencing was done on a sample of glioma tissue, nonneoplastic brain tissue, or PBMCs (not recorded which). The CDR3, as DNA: TGTGCCCGCAGCTCGAAAATGCACACTGAAGCTTTCTTT. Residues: CARSSKMHTEAFF. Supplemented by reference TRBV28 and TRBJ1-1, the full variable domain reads DVKVTQSSRYLVKRTGEKVFLECVQDMDHENMFWYRQDPGLGLRLIYFSYDVKMKEKGDIPEGYSVSREKKERFSLILESASTNQTSMYLCARSSKMHTEAFFGQGTRLTVV.